This T cell receptor (beta chain) is from a study of T-cell reconstitution after alpha-beta-depleted transplantation in children. There are many counts of this clonotype. Between the trimmed V and J ends, which lost 4 bases and 2 bases, there was a span of 15 bases. The CDR3 contains 15 residues. As it was prepared, the TCRbeta library received unique molecular identifiers. TCRdb itself ran the PCR reads through MiXCR, one entry per CDR3 protein. The table records fewer than 90,000 distinct CDR3 sequences, 7% to 8% of them present only once. The specimen comprised PBMCs from the stem cell graft donor, sampled from the stem cell graft. V and J are TRBV12-3 or TRBV12-4 and TRBJ2-7; possibly TRBD1 for D (6 bases). This TCR derives from a human donor who donated a stem cell graft to a child with acute lymphoblastic leukemia. The CDR3 sequence is CASSSGQSLAYEQYF. The CDR3 DNA follows: TGTGCCAGCAGTTCAGGACAGAGCCTAGCCTACGAGCAGTACTTC.